Listed below are T cell receptor beta chains from one sample, sequenced in a study of CD8 T cells in Susac syndrome. TCRdb passed the immunoSEQ multiplex PCR reads through MiXCR, listing each CDR3 protein once. This table holds around 180,000 distinct CDR3 sequences, roughly 94% found once. Specimen: CD4+ T cells from PBMCs. These TCRs come from a human donor with Susac syndrome. Both conserved end residues are part of each CDR3. The order of the fields is clone size, J gene, CDR3 length, V gene, D gene, CDR3 protein, CDR3 DNA. D genes are given only for firm matches. Some rows have no size entry. The others give once, few or many, or a class for an expanded clone.

>once|TRBJ1-2|13|TRBV20-1|.
CSASHRTAYGYTF
TGCAGTGCTAGCCACAGGACCGCTTATGGCTACACCTTC
>.|TRBJ2-5|17|TRBV6-2/TRBV6-3|.
CASSQRAETPYQETQYF
TGTGCCAGCAGTCAGAGAGCCGAGACCCCGTACCAAGAGACCCAGTACTTC
>few|TRBJ2-7|15|TRBV2|.
CASNSVRDTSYEQYF
TGTGCCAGCAACTCAGTAAGGGACACCTCCTACGAGCAGTACTTC
>.|TRBJ1-6|14|TRBV25-1|.
CASSEGRDIRPLHF
TGTGCCAGCAGTGAAGGGAGGGATATTCGACCCCTCCACTTT
>.|TRBJ2-1|16|TRBV7-6|TRBD2
CASSLEPSGAVNEQFF
TGTGCCAGCAGCTTAGAGCCCAGCGGGGCAGTCAATGAGCAGTTCTTC
>.|TRBJ2-5|13|TRBV4-2|.
CASSQAAQETQYF
TGTGCCAGCAGCCAAGCGGCTCAAGAGACCCAGTACTTC
>.|TRBJ2-3|13|TRBV25-1|.
CASSDDRTDTQYF
TGTGCCAGCAGTGATGATAGGACAGATACGCAGTATTTT
>.|TRBJ1-5|14|TRBV5-6|.
CASSLVGYNQPQHF
TGTGCCAGCAGCTTGGTAGGGTACAATCAGCCCCAGCATTTT
>.|TRBJ1-2|13|TRBV7-8|.
CASSSGHDYGYTF
TGTGCCAGCAGCTCGGGACATGACTATGGCTACACCTTC
>.|TRBJ1-5|12|TRBV6-1|.
CASKVGNQPQHF
TGTGCCAGCAAGGTTGGCAATCAGCCCCAGCATTTT
>once|TRBJ2-5|14|TRBV24-1|.
CATSDRDSQWAQYF
TGTGCCACCAGTGATCGAGACAGCCAATGGGCCCAGTACTTC
>.|TRBJ2-5|16|TRBV9|TRBD2
CASSGEAGGTQETQYF
TGTGCCAGCAGCGGTGAAGCGGGGGGTACACAAGAGACCCAGTACTTC
>.|TRBJ1-1|13|TRBV15|.
CATSRDQSLEAFF
TGTGCCACCAGCAGAGATCAATCCCTTGAAGCTTTCTTT
>.|TRBJ2-7|13|TRBV18|.
CASSPNPGDEQYF
TGTGCCAGCTCACCAAACCCCGGGGACGAGCAGTACTTC
>.|TRBJ1-6|13|TRBV20-1|.
CSALTDYNSPLHF
TGCAGTGCTTTGACGGACTACAATTCACCCCTCCACTTT
>.|TRBJ2-3|14|TRBV6-5|TRBD2
CASSSSGAPDTQYF
TGTGCCAGCAGTTCTAGCGGGGCCCCAGATACGCAGTATTTT
>.|TRBJ2-5|14|TRBV5-1|.
CASRAWGKPETQYF
TGCGCCAGCAGGGCGTGGGGGAAGCCAGAGACCCAGTACTTC
>few|TRBJ2-1|16|TRBV24-1|TRBD2
CATSDSSGGGYNEQFF
TGTGCCACCAGTGATTCTAGCGGGGGCGGATACAATGAGCAGTTCTTC
>.|TRBJ2-7|15|TRBV6-2/TRBV6-3|.
CASSYLATGLSEQYF
TGTGCCAGCAGTTACCTCGCCACAGGGTTGAGCGAGCAGTACTTC
>.|TRBJ2-1|10|TRBV12-3/TRBV12-4|.
CASSLASPFF
TGTGCCAGCAGTTTAGCGTCTCCATTCTTC
>.|TRBJ2-3|14|TRBV7-2|.
CASSFGTITDTQYF
TGTGCCAGCAGCTTCGGGACCATCACAGATACGCAGTATTTT
>once|TRBJ1-1|14|TRBV29-1|TRBD1
CSVDHQGGGTEAFF
TGCAGCGTTGATCATCAGGGGGGTGGGACTGAAGCTTTCTTT
>.|TRBJ2-1|16|TRBV12-3/TRBV12-4|TRBD1
CASSFSYRGRHNEQFF
TGTGCCAGCAGTTTCTCGTACAGGGGGCGGCACAATGAGCAGTTCTTC
>.|TRBJ1-4|15|TRBV5-5|.
CASSFRDTVWEKLFF
TGTGCCAGCAGCTTCCGGGACACCGTCTGGGAAAAACTGTTTTTT
>.|TRBJ2-2|13|TRBV9|.
CASSVGLTGELFF
TGTGCCAGCAGCGTAGGGCTAACCGGGGAGCTGTTTTTT
>.|TRBJ2-1|16|TRBV20-1|.
CSAQGAASGAYNEQFF
TGCAGTGCTCAGGGGGCGGCTAGCGGGGCCTACAATGAGCAGTTCTTC
>.|TRBJ1-5|14|TRBV2|.
CASSERVSNQPQHF
TGTGCCAGCAGTGAGAGGGTGAGCAATCAGCCCCAGCATTTT
>.|TRBJ2-5|13|TRBV10-3|TRBD2
CATARGGGETQYF
TGTGCCACCGCCCGGGGGGGCGGCGAGACCCAGTACTTC
>.|TRBJ1-2|14|TRBV6-1|.
CASSEAGGLNGYTF
TGTGCCAGCAGTGAAGCGGGAGGTCTGAATGGCTACACCTTC
>.|TRBJ2-3|16|TRBV7-3|TRBD2
CASSSGLAAGTDTQYF
TGTGCCAGCAGCTCCGGACTAGCGGCGGGGACAGATACGCAGTATTTT
>.|TRBJ2-7|17|TRBV27|TRBD1
CASSSNTLSDRAGEQYF
TGTGCCAGCAGTTCAAATACCCTATCCGACAGGGCTGGCGAGCAGTACTTC
>.|TRBJ2-5|15|TRBV3-1|TRBD2
CASSQLRGNQETQYF
TGTGCCAGCAGCCAACTGCGGGGGAACCAAGAGACCCAGTACTTC
>.|TRBJ2-3|13|TRBV20-1|.
CSARLTITDTQYF
TGCAGTGCTCGATTGACTATCACAGATACGCAGTATTTT
>.|TRBJ2-5|11|TRBV24-1|.
CATSDGLTQYF
TGTGCCACCAGTGACGGGTTGACCCAGTACTTC
>.|TRBJ2-5|14|TRBV7-2|.
CASSSLPGRETQYF
TGTGCCAGCAGCTCGTTACCGGGACGAGAGACCCAGTACTTC
>.|TRBJ2-3|15|TRBV6-1|.
CASSRGPVNTDTQYF
TGTGCCAGCAGTAGGGGACCGGTCAACACAGATACGCAGTATTTT
>.|TRBJ2-7|14|TRBV7-6|.
CASSLAEGGYEQYF
TGTGCCAGCAGCTTAGCGGAGGGTGGCTACGAGCAGTACTTC
>few|TRBJ2-5|14|TRBV11-2|.
CASSLTSSTETQYF
TGTGCCAGCAGCCTAACTAGCTCTACGGAGACCCAGTACTTC